The 2 T cell receptor beta chains given below trace back to one sample, sequenced in a study of shared clonotypes between healthy human individuals. Sequencing was performed with immunoSEQ multiplex PCR; in TCRdb, only in-frame clones are kept and a portion is missing. The sample includes some 2.4 million clones, more than 85% seen only once; the top ten take approximately 0.37%. The specimen was naive CD4+ T cells from PBMCs. Sample subset: CD45RA+ positively selected. These receptors originate from a man aged 18 to 30 in good health. Some clones in this sample may be carry-over from other donors' samples.

The V call is TRBV5-8, the J call TRBJ1-3, with a possible D match to TRBD1 (6 bases). Trimming took 0 bases from V and 8 from J, leaving 15 bases between them. CDR1 is SGHTS and CDR2 is YDEGEE in the germline V gene. The CDR3 length is 15 residues. CDR3 amino acids: CASSLVGGHRDTIYF. The CDR3 nucleotides are TGTGCCAGCAGCTTGGTCGGGGGACACCGTGACACCATATATTTT.

The chain uses TRBV18 and TRBJ1-2; 7 positions agree with TRBD1. CDR1 is KGHSH and CDR2 is LQKENI in the germline V gene. This CDR3 has 16 amino acids. V was clipped by 3 bases and J by 2 bases; unmatched bases: 9. CDR3 nucleotides: TGTGCCAGCTCACCGGGACAGTTGGACCTGAACTATGGCTACACCTTC. Encoded protein: CASSPGQLDLNYGYTF.